In its sample, the clone carrying this T cell receptor (beta chain) was seen once. What it recognizes is unknown. These data belong to a study of T-cell memory formation after mild COVID-19. Across the whole study: TCR clustering was largely donor specific.

General study points: A subset of responding clones appeared in pre-infection memory, suggesting cross-reactive memory joined. Later expanders leaned toward CD4+, whereas clones contracting from day 15 to 85 were balanced CD4/CD8. Those CD4+ clones that contracted were mainly in CM and EM (CD8+ ones in EMRA).

TCRdb called the 5' RACE reads again in MiXCR, with one record for every CDR3 protein. This sample has 360,000 or so distinct CDR3 sequences, with 25% to 30% found just once. The germline V and J ends were trimmed by 5 bases and 2 bases, with 19 bases remaining between them. Germline V lookup: CDR1 SGHDN, CDR2 FVKESK. This CDR3 has 18 amino acids. This chain connects TRBV14 to TRBJ2-6, with D perhaps TRBD1 (6 bases). This TCR came from an adult woman who had mild COVID-19 (a few samples of this study predate the infection). Cell type and time point are not known. Input material: PBMCs or a T cell subset sorted from them (not recorded which). This chain's CDR3 is CASSKNRVSATGANVLTF. The DNA for the CDR3 is TGTGCCAGCAGCAAAAACAGGGTTTCAGCTACTGGGGCCAACGTCCTGACTTTC.